The entry below describes one T cell receptor beta chain. What this receptor recognizes is not known. The input lacks base qualities; no much larger clone sits a single base away. Library creation used 5' RACE. Sequenced on an Illumina HiSeq 2000. Template switching added a universal primer binding site, and the final cDNA carried a unique molecular identifier that allowed TCR cDNA molecules to be counted accurately. Specific primers in the conserved constant-segment region were used to synthesize first-strand cDNA for the TCR alpha and beta chains. To control for contamination, every cDNA library was double barcoded, receiving both a SMART-Mk sample barcode and Illumina barcodes. Two successive PCR steps introduced TruSeq adapter sequences along with Illumina sample barcodes. TCR alpha and beta cDNA libraries were sequenced on the Illumina HiSeq platform with custom primers. The authors' analysis ran thus. MiGEC was used to process raw reads and extract unique molecular identifiers, and MiXCR was used to find CDR3 positions. Recombination models were inferred per individual with the repgenHMM and IGoR tools using an EM algorithm. Shared clonotype analysis was performed with the tcR package in R, normalizing sharing by the product of cloneset sizes. To study raw recombination free of thymic and clonal selection effects, out-of-frame nonproductive sequences were analyzed. Starting from the raw public reads, TCRdb applied fastp trimming at Q25, assembled clones with MiXCR and retained in-frame beta chains. Rows matching on CDR3 protein sequence are summarized as one entry with the most common DNA and genes. It is TCRdb's table, rather than the study itself, that gives the V and J calls and clone size. In this sample the table shows 540,000 or so distinct CDR3 sequences, 20% to 25% of which occur a single time. 0.48% of the sample belongs to the ten largest clones.

Every donor was a healthy Caucasian. Three pairs of female monozygotic twins, all aged roughly 18 to 29 years, were included in the twin cohort. Positive isolation kits from Invitrogen were used to isolate the CD4+ and CD8+ T cell populations. This sample was included in a study of identical twins (dated by TCRdb to 2016 to 2018). With respect to the entire study: The study deep-sequenced TCR alpha and beta repertoires from monozygotic twins, unrelated adults of various ages and cord blood to test whether fetal clonotypes persist. Replicate twin experiments were performed at different times using different library preparation protocols to rule out contamination.

The trim is 7 bases for V and 2 bases for J, with a gap of 10 bases between the germline ends. According to the germline V gene, CDR1 reads MNHNS and CDR2 reads SASEGT. Including cysteine and phenylalanine, the CDR3 has 13 amino acids. Here the CDR3 DNA is all that survives: 39 bases in frame from base 1. Study-wide findings and limitations: Because the same donors could not be followed over many years, the conclusions depended on cross-sectional statistical analysis. Invariant T cells such as MAIT and iNKT could partly confound zero-insertion analyses, though diverse VJ usage argued against this for most clonotypes. Fewer insertions were carried by abundant cord blood beta clonotypes; a weaker similar trend was observed in young adult naive repertoires, while no such trend was observed in memory repertoires. Out-of-frame TCR alpha sequences shared between twins showed an excess of low generation-probability sequences compared with coincidental sharing between unrelated individuals. Out-of-frame TCR alpha sharing in monozygotic twins was systematically underestimated by recombination models, whereas sharing between unrelated individuals was in agreement with the recombination models. In beta out-of-frame sequences, excess twin sharing was weaker, because having fewer shared sequences lowered the signal-to-noise ratio.

Separately, the same data were catalogued under a study of yellow fever vaccine responses in identical twins. The other study reports the following: According to the authors, the vaccine-induced T cell response in identical twins seemed to be partly convergent and partly specific to each individual. Focusing on identical twins, the study followed the T cell clones that responded to the vaccine, and did so with precision.

The sample comprised CD4+ T cells sorted from blood. This chain is built from TRBV6-1 and TRBJ2-3, with the D gene call left open. The source is a woman younger than 30 in good health. The CDR3 protein: CASTGAVTDTQYF. The DNA reads TGTGCCAGCACGGGCGCAGTCACAGATACGCAGTATTTT.